The entry below describes one T cell receptor (beta chain). No antigen is known for it. J gave up 7 bases and V 4 bases, and 9 bases lay outside the gene matches. Germline V CDR1 and CDR2: GTSNPN, SVGIG (reference sequence). The CDR3 loop spans 13 amino acids. Repertoires were generated with immunoSEQ multiplex PCR, while TCRdb's copy carries only in-frame clones and drops some. The data show roughly 380,000 clones, around 83% seen once. The data derive from a study of Ad26.COV2.S vaccination and SARS-CoV-2 variants. Study summary: Enrollment placed the donor in the COV1001 Ad26.COV2.S trial arm. Each vaccinee took Ad26.COV2.S intramuscularly, once or twice 56 days apart. Findings and limits, study-wide: The placebo group had lower spike-specific TCR breadth than the vaccine recipients did.

This sample's treatment: over 15 received Ad26.COV2.S at low or high dose, single or two shots; a few received placebo; per-sample allocation not given. Sampling was done on day 63 after the first vaccine or placebo injection. This receptor was taken from a person aged 18-65 years who received the Ad26.COV2.S COVID-19 vaccine or a placebo. This sequence joins TRBV30 and TRBJ2-7; 8 bases match TRBD1. Sequencing used peripheral blood, obtained in a trial of Ad26.COV2.S vaccine versus placebo. CDR3 residues: CAWTPIQGEEQYF. CDR3 in DNA: TGTGCCTGGACACCAATACAGGGGGAAGAGCAGTACTTC.